This T cell receptor (beta chain) was identified in a study of a mutant IDH1 vaccine in newly diagnosed glioma. This CDR3 is 17 amino acids long. In germline, CDR1 is MGHRA, CDR2 YSYEKL. The ends lost 0 bases at V and 3 bases at J; junction bases unmatched: 10. Time point given: baseline, week 1 (first vaccination visit). As for treatment: pre-vaccination baseline after standard-of-care therapy. In this sample, this clone is medium-sized. Using immunoSEQ multiplex PCR, the repertoire was profiled, and TCRdb retains in-frame clones only, with some absent. The table lists more than 50,000 clones, 70% to 90% of them singletons.

This receptor was obtained from a man aged 30-40 years with glioma. The genes are TRBV4-1 and TRBJ1-2; 7 bases are a match to TRBD1. The sample consisted of PBMCs, taken from a glioma patient treated with radiotherapy, temozolomide or both. CDR3 coding DNA: TGCGCCAGCAGCCAAGAAGGATCAGGGGGTATTGACTATGGCTACACCTTC. Translated, it gives CASSQEGSGGIDYGYTF.